This record concerns one TCR beta chain sequence. The data were obtained in a study of T cells in Graves' hyperthyroidism and ophthalmopathy. Study details: Blood was drawn when the patient was first diagnosed and still untreated.

Using RNA transcripts as the source, TCR beta CDR3 regions were amplified. With the HTBI primer set, the TCR CDR3 went through a first round of RT-PCR. TCRdb analysed the multiplex PCR reads with MiXCR anew, one entry per CDR3 protein. The sample yields roughly 380,000 distinct CDR3 sequences, 14% seen once. The TCR originated in a woman in her fifties or sixties with Graves' hyperthyroidism. Source material: blood.

CDR3 nucleotide sequence: TGTGCCAGTAGTAGATCCGGGACAGGAAATGAAAAACTGTTTTTT. This codes for CASSRSGTGNEKLFF. The rearrangement links TRBV19 to TRBJ1-4, with 8 bases matching TRBD1. Germline V gene sequence: CDR1 LNHDA, CDR2 SQIVND (reference sequence). J lost 5 bases, V lost 4 bases, and 6 bases had no gene match. CDR3 length equals 15 residues.